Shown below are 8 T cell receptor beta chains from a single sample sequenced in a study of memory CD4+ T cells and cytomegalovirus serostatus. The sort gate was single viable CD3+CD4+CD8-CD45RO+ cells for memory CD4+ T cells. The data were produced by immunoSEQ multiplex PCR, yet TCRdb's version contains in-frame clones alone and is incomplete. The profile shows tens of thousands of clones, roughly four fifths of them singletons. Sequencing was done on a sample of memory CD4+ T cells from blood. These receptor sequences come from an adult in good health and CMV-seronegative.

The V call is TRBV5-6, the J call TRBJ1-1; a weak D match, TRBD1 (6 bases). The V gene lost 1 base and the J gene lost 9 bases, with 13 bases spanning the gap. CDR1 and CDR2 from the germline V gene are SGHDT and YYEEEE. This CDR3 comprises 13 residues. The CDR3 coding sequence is TGTGCCAGCAGCTTGACAGGGCAACCCAAAGCTTTCTTT. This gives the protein CASSLTGQPKAFF.

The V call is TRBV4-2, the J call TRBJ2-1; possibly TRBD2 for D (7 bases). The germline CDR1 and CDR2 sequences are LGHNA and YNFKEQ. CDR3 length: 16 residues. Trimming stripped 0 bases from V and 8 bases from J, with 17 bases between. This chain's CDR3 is CASSQDSWGGSYEQFF. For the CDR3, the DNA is TGTGCCAGCAGCCAAGACTCGTGGGGGGGCTCATATGAGCAGTTCTTC.

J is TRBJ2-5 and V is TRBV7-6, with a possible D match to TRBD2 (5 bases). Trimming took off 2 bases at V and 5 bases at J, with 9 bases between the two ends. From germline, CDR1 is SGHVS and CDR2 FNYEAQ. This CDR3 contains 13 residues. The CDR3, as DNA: TGTGCCAGCAGCTTAAGGTCGGGGGAGACCCAGTACTTC. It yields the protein CASSLRSGETQYF.

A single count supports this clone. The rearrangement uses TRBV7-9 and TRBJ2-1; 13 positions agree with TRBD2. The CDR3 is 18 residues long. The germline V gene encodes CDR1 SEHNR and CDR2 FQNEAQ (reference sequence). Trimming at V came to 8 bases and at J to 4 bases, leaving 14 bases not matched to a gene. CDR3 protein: CASGYRGLAGRSYNEQFF. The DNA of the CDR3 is TGTGCCAGCGGATACCGGGGACTAGCGGGGCGGTCTTACAATGAGCAGTTCTTC.

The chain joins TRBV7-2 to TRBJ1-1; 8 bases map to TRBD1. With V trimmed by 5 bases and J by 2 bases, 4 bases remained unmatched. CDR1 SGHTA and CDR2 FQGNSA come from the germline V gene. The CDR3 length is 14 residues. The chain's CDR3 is CASSIGTGNTEAFF. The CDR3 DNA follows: TGTGCCAGCAGCATAGGGACAGGCAACACTGAAGCTTTCTTT.

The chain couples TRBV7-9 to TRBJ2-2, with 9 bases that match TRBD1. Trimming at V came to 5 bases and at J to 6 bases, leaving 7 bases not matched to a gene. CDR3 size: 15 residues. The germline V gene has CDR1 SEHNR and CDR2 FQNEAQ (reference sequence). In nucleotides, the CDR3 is TGTGCCAGCAGCCCCACCCGGGACAGGGCCGGGGAGCTGTTTTTT. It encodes CASSPTRDRAGELFF.

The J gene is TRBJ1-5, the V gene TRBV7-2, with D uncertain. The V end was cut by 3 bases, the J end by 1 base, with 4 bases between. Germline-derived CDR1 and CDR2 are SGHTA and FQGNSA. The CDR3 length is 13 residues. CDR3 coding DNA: TGTGCCAGCAGCTTGCAGAGCAATCAGCCCCAGCATTTT. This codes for CASSLQSNQPQHF. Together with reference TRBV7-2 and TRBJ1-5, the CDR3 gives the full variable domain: GAGVSQSPSNKVTEKGKDVELRCDPISGHTALYWYRQSLGQGLEFLIYFQGNSAPDKSGLPSDRFSAERTGGSVSTLTIQRTQQEDSAVYLCASSLQSNQPQHFGDGTRLSIL.

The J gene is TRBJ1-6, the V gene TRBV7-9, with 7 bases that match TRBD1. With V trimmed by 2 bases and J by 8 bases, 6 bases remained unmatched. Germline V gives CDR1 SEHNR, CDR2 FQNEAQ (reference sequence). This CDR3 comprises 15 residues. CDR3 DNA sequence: TGTGCCAGCAGCTTATCGGACAGGAACTATTCACCCCTCCACTTT. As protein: CASSLSDRNYSPLHF.